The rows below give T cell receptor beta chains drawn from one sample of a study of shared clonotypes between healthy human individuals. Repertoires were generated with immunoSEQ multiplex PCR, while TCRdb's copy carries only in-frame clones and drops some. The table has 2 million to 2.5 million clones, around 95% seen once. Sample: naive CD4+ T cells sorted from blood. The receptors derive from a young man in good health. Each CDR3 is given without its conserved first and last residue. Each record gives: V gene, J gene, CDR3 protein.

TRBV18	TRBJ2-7	ASSDTSYEQY
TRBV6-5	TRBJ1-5	ASSYSILEGQPQH
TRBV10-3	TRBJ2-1	AIRRGETSSHEQF
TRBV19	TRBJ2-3	ASNPGQGITDTQY
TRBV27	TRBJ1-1	ASSRTDLENTEAF
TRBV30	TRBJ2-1	AWPPLPEILSPINEQF
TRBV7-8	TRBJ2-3	ASSLTDTQY
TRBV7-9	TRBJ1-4	ASGRTANEKLF
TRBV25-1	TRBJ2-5	ASSDPRTQY
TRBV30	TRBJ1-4	AWSVGVAQGLMYEKLF
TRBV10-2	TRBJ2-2	ASSPPWLAGNTGELF
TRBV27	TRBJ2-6	ASLAQAGTPGANVLT
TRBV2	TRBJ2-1	ASSEGLAGINEQF
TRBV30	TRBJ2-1	AWRRDRGSNEQF
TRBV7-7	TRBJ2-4	ASSLAFGHKNIQY
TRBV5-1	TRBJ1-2	ASSRGLEDYGYT
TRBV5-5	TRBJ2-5	ASSWDSRQTQY
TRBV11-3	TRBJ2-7	ASSPGLVPSTEQY
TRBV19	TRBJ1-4	ASRLYGTANEKLF
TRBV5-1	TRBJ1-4	ASSLAEGYEKLF
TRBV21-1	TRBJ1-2	ASSGRDRENYGYT
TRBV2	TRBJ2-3	ASTLDTQY
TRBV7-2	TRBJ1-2	ASSPPSYYGYT
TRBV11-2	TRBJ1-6	ASSPIRENSPLH
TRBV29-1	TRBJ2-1	SVGAGLASNEQF
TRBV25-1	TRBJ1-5	ASSEYPSREGQPQH
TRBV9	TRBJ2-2	ASRSFPGSPYTGELF
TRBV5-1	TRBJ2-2	ASRVGSNTGELF
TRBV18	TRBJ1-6	ASSPEDRAPLH
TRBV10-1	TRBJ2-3	ASSDEALGFADTQY
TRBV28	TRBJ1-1	ASSLPTEAF
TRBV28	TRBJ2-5	ASSLTSGGRETQY
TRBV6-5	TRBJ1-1	ASGNLNTEAF
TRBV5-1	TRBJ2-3	ASSIGTSVVDTQY
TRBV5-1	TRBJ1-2	ASSLGLNYGYT
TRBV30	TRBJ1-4	AWSTMGGQDEKLF
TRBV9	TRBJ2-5	ASSVGSSQETQY
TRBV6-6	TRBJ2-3	ASSYGGGLTDTQY
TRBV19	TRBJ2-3	ASSDWGDTQY
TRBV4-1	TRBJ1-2	ASSRSSQGNYGYT
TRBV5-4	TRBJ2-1	ASSLGGLAVYNEQF
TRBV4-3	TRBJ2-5	ASSQDLGLDRGQETQY
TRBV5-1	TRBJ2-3	ASSYDLAGVEDTQY
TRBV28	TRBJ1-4	ASSLVQYNEKLF
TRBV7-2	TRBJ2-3	ASSLDLITGRTDTQY
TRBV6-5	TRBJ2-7	ASRVPSSGEQY
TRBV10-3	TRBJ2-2	AISELYLGELF
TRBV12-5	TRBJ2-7	ASGPFSGTSSEQY
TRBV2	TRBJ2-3	ASSERLRTDTQY
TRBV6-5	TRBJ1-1	ASSQPGNTEAF
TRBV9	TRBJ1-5	ASSVEGKQPQH
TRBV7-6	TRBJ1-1	ASSLGGGAGTEAF
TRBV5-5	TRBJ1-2	ASSPDSYGYT